The 27 T cell receptor beta chains below all came from one sample that was sequenced in a study of cytomegalovirus exposure and HLA in healthy donors. Primers included in the PCR were 60 Vbeta and 13 Jbeta primers. TCRdb keeps only in-frame clones here, not all; method: immunoSEQ multiplex PCR. The sample comprises about 170,000 clones, roughly 84% of which are singletons, and less than 2.5% rests with the top ten. The sample comprised PBMCs. The receptors were gathered from a young man in good health and CMV-seropositive.

This sequence joins TRBV4-2 and TRBJ2-1; 9 nucleotides align to TRBD2. Trimming at V came to 0 bases and at J to 5 bases, leaving 5 bases not matched to a gene. CDR1 and CDR2 from the germline V gene are LGHNA and YNFKEQ. The CDR3 has 16 residues. CDR3 sequence: CASSQDSQRGDNEQFF. The CDR3 DNA follows: TGTGCCAGCAGCCAAGATAGCCAGCGGGGGGACAATGAGCAGTTCTTC.

This clone was found once. DNA of the CDR3: TGTGCCAGCAGCCTCGACAGTAACACTGAAGCTTTCTTT. This codes for CASSLDSNTEAFF. The chain combines TRBV11-2 with TRBJ1-1, with D perhaps matching TRBD1 (5 bases). This CDR3 contains 13 residues. Trimming removed 5 bases from V and 2 bases from J, with 9 bases in between. Per germline, CDR1 SGHAT and CDR2 FQNNGV.

J is TRBJ1-5 and V is TRBV15, with a possible D match to TRBD1 (6 bases). The V end lost 8 bases, the J end lost 4 bases, and 15 bases lay between the germline ends. Germline V gene lookup returns CDR1 LNHNV and CDR2 YYDKDF (reference sequence). This CDR3 has 14 amino acids. CDR3 residues: CATRWAGENQPQHF. The CDR3 DNA is TGTGCCACCCGCTGGGCAGGGGAGAATCAGCCCCAGCATTTT. Full variable domain (outside the CDR3, taken from reference TRBV15 and TRBJ1-5): DAMVIQNPRYQVTQFGKPVTLSCSQTLNHNVMYWYQQKSSQAPKLLFHYYDKDFNNEADTPDNFQSRRPNTSFCFLDIRSPGLGDTAMYLCATRWAGENQPQHFGDGTRLSIL.

The chain combines TRBV5-6 with TRBJ2-5, with a tentative D call TRBD2 (6 bases). Germline V CDR1 and CDR2: SGHDT, YYEEEE. CDR3 length: 13 amino acids. Trimming cost V 0 bases and J 5 bases, with 8 bases left between them. CDR3 bases: TGTGCCAGCAGCTTGGCGGGGGTGGAGACCCAGTACTTC. Residues: CASSLAGVETQYF.

This chain uses TRBV4-1 with TRBJ2-3, with 9 bases fitting TRBD2. This CDR3 has 18 amino acids. The germline gives CDR1 MGHRA, CDR2 YSYEKL. Germline trimming cut 0 bases from V and 7 bases from J; bases unmatched to any gene: 14. CDR3 coding DNA: TGCGCCAGCAGCCAAGATCCAGCGGGGGGTTCTGTCCGGAATACGCAGTATTTT. This codes for CASSQDPAGGSVRNTQYF.

This clone was seen repeatedly, ten times or more. The gene calls are TRBV19 and TRBJ1-1, with D tentatively TRBD1 (6 bases). With 9 bases removed from V and 6 bases from J, the gap between germline ends came to 17 bases. This CDR3 spans 13 amino acids. Germline CDR1 and CDR2: LNHDA and SQIVND (reference sequence). The CDR3 DNA reads as TGTGCCAGCCTAAGTCCGGGGGGGCCTGAAGCTTTCTTT. Its translation is CASLSPGGPEAFF.

This clone has only one observation. CDR3 loop: CASRDRGETGELFF. CDR3 nucleotides: TGTGCCAGCAGGGACAGGGGAGAAACCGGGGAGCTGTTTTTT. The chain recombines TRBV2 with TRBJ2-2, with 9 positions matching TRBD1. Per germline, CDR1 SNHLY and CDR2 FYNNEI. This CDR3 has 14 amino acids. V was pared by 6 bases and J by 5 bases, with 4 bases of the junction left unmatched.

The genes are TRBV19 and TRBJ1-2, with a possible D match to TRBD1 (6 bases). This CDR3 comprises 13 residues. Germline values: CDR1 LNHDA, CDR2 SQIVND (reference sequence). V was trimmed by 7 bases and J by 8 bases, leaving 17 bases between them. The CDR3 spells CASKVRGAEGYTF. CDR3 sequence (DNA): TGTGCCAGTAAAGTTCGGGGGGCTGAAGGCTACACCTTC.

This sequence joins TRBV19 and TRBJ2-1, with D possibly matching TRBD1 (5 bases). Germline-derived CDR1 and CDR2 are LNHDA and SQIVND (reference sequence). The CDR3 sequence is 16 residues long. With 5 bases removed from V and 1 base from J, the gap between germline ends came to 15 bases. CDR3 sequence: CASSEGAARSYNEQFF. The CDR3 coding sequence is TGTGCCAGTAGTGAAGGGGCCGCCCGGTCCTACAATGAGCAGTTCTTC.

The rearrangement uses TRBV9 and TRBJ2-5; 8 bases align to TRBD1. CDR1 SGDLS and CDR2 YYNGEE come from the germline V gene. The CDR3 contains 15 residues. Trimming at V came to 0 bases and at J to 2 bases, leaving 3 bases not matched to a gene. In nucleotides, the CDR3 is TGTGCCAGCAGCGTAGACAGGGGGTGGCAAGAGACCCAGTACTTC. Residues: CASSVDRGWQETQYF.

The chain is built from TRBV29-1 and TRBJ1-2; D call uncertain. V lost 7 bases to trimming and J lost 4 bases, with 10 bases between them. The germline gives CDR1 SQVTM, CDR2 ANQGSEA. There are 11 residues in the CDR3. The CDR3 region has the DNA TGCAGCGCCTGGGGAGCCTATGGCTACACCTTC. Residues: CSAWGAYGYTF.

The chain uses TRBV27 and TRBJ1-1, with 7 nucleotides matching TRBD1. The CDR3 consists of 12 residues. CDR1 is MNHEY, CDR2 SMNVEV, per germline (reference sequence). V lost 8 bases to trimming and J lost 11 bases; unmatched junction nucleotides: 11. As DNA, the CDR3 is TGTGCCAGCTCCACGGCAGGGGGGCTTGCTTTCTTT. This translates into CASSTAGGLAFF.

V gene TRBV7-9 combines with J gene TRBJ1-2; TRBD1 might be the D (6 bases). The CDR3 is made up of 10 amino acids. V gave up 11 bases and J gave up 7 bases, with 11 bases separating them. The germline gives CDR1 SEHNR, CDR2 FQNEAQ (reference sequence). CDR3 in DNA: TGTGCCGGTTCAGGGGTTGGCTACACCTTC. Translation gives CAGSGVGYTF. The full variable domain, rest sourced from reference TRBV7-9 and TRBJ1-2, is DTGVSQNPRHKITKRGQNVTFRCDPISEHNRLYWYRQTLGQGPEFLTYFQNEAQLEKSRLLSDRFSAERPKGSFSTLEIQRTEQGDSAMYLCAGSGVGYTFGSGTRLTVV.

This rearrangement joins TRBV6-5 to TRBJ1-3; D may be TRBD1 (5 bases). The CDR3 has 15 residues. V was shortened by 5 bases and J by 0 bases, with 11 bases between the two germline ends. Germline lookup yields CDR1 MNHEY and CDR2 SVGAGI. CDR3 in amino acids: CASSRTGSSGNTIYF. CDR3 coding DNA: TGTGCCAGCAGTCGAACAGGAAGCTCTGGAAACACCATATATTTT.

The chain combines TRBV5-6 with TRBJ2-5; 8 bases fit TRBD2. CDR1 and CDR2 from the germline V gene are SGHDT and YYEEEE. J gave up 3 bases and V 5 bases, and 3 bases lay outside the gene matches. This CDR3 spans 13 amino acids. The chain's CDR3 is CASSRAGEETQYF. In DNA form, the CDR3 reads TGTGCCAGCAGTAGAGCGGGGGAAGAGACCCAGTACTTC.

The V and J genes are TRBV18 and TRBJ1-6; D gene uncertain. Germline CDR1 is KGHSH and CDR2 is LQKENI. This CDR3 comprises 13 residues. V shed 3 bases and J shed 10 bases, with 10 bases lying between them. In nucleotides, the CDR3 is TGTGCCAGCTCACCGGTTCGGGAGTCACCCCTCCACTTT. Amino acid sequence: CASSPVRESPLHF.

The chain has TRBV29-1 and TRBJ1-2, with unresolved D. The V gene's germline CDR1 is SQVTM and CDR2 ANQGSEA. The CDR3 spans 15 residues. V was cut by 2 bases and J by 4 bases, with 17 bases left in between. CDR3 DNA sequence: TGCAGCGTTGAACAGGATGAGGGTGTCGGCTATGGCTACACCTTC. This sequence encodes CSVEQDEGVGYGYTF.

The V and J genes are TRBV6-1 and TRBJ2-3, with 7 bases matching TRBD1. The CDR3 is 16 amino acids. The germline CDR1 and CDR2 sequences are MNHNS and SASEGT. V dropped 1 base and J dropped 2; count of bases not matched to a gene: 6. The CDR3 DNA sequence: TGTGCCAGCAGTGAAGTCCCGGGACAGAACACAGATACGCAGTATTTT. It translates to CASSEVPGQNTDTQYF.

This clone was detected only once. V usage is TRBV7-2 and J usage is TRBJ2-2, with D perhaps TRBD1 (6 bases). The germline V and J ends were trimmed by 3 bases and 4 bases, with 15 bases remaining between them. The CDR3 extends over 16 amino acids. Germline V CDR1 and CDR2: SGHTA, FQGNSA. The CDR3 DNA sequence: TGTGCCAGCAGCTTTCCACAGGGTAGAAGCACCGGGGAGCTGTTTTTT. It codes for CASSFPQGRSTGELFF.

The V gene is TRBV7-9, the J gene TRBJ1-2, with D uncertain. The germline CDR1 and CDR2 sequences are SEHNR and FQNEAQ (reference sequence). The CDR3 spans 15 residues. The V end lost 4 bases, the J end lost 9 bases, and 21 bases lay between the germline ends. CDR3: CASSSPGSNGVRYTF. The CDR3 nucleotides read TGTGCCAGCAGCTCCCCCGGGAGTAACGGGGTTCGCTACACCTTC.

This chain connects TRBV4-1 to TRBJ1-4; TRBD1 aligns across 9 bases. The CDR3 is made up of 15 amino acids. The trim removed 6 bases at V and 4 bases at J, leaving 6 bases unmatched. The germline gives CDR1 MGHRA, CDR2 YSYEKL. The CDR3 loop reads CASRRPGQGNEKLFF. The CDR3 coding sequence is TGCGCCAGCAGGCGCCCGGGACAGGGTAATGAAAAACTGTTTTTT.

The V and J genes are TRBV28 and TRBJ2-3; 7 bases line up with TRBD1. CDR1 and CDR2 from the germline V gene are MDHEN and SYDVKM. The CDR3 is 16 amino acids. Trimming at V came to 10 bases and at J to 2 bases, leaving 15 bases not matched to a gene. CDR3 sequence reads: CANNLPGTAFTDTQYF. DNA for the CDR3: TGTGCCAACAACCTCCCCGGGACAGCTTTCACAGATACGCAGTATTTT.

This clone was counted between two and nine times. The chain uses TRBV6-6 and TRBJ2-7; 10 bases agree with TRBD1. V lost 6 bases, J lost 0 bases, and 5 bases stayed unmatched. The CDR3 extends over 15 amino acids. Germline values: CDR1 MNHNY, CDR2 SVGAGI (reference sequence). CDR3 sequence reads: CASRTDRGLSYEQYF. In DNA, the CDR3 is TGTGCCAGCAGAACAGACAGGGGGCTCTCCTACGAGCAGTACTTC.

The chain joins TRBV4-3 to TRBJ2-5; 8 bases match TRBD1. The CDR3 covers 16 residues. CDR1 LGHNA and CDR2 YSLEER come from the germline V gene. The ends lost 0 bases at V and 5 bases at J; junction bases unmatched: 8. The CDR3 here is CASSQDSGRGPETQYF. CDR3 sequence (DNA): TGCGCCAGCAGCCAAGATTCGGGCAGGGGGCCGGAGACCCAGTACTTC.

The chain combines TRBV2 with TRBJ2-1, with 8 bases aligning to TRBD1. The V segment lost 0 bases and the J segment 0 bases; nucleotides outside the gene matches: 22. The CDR3 runs to 23 residues. The germline gives CDR1 SNHLY, CDR2 FYNNEI. CDR3 nucleotide sequence: TGTGCCAGCAGTGAAGCCCGAGGGACAGGAGATCCTTTAGGGTTGAGCTCCTACAATGAGCAGTTCTTC. Its translation: CASSEARGTGDPLGLSSYNEQFF. The full variable domain, with the rest looked up from reference TRBV2 and TRBJ2-1, is EPEVTQTPSHQVTQMGQEVILRCVPISNHLYFYWYRQILGQKVEFLVSFYNNEISEKSEIFDDQFSVERPDGSNFTLKIRSTKLEDSAMYFCASSEARGTGDPLGLSSYNEQFFGPGTRLTVL.

Turning to this clone: At one boundary the junction diverges from the germline segment, which might be a read error. The chain couples TRBV2 to TRBJ2-6; D may be TRBD1 (5 bases). Germline V gene sequence: CDR1 SNHLY, CDR2 FYNNEI. The CDR3 sequence is 15 residues long. The CDR3 sequence is CASREESSGANGLTF. DNA of the CDR3: TGTGCCAGCAGGGAAGAAAGCTCTGGGGCCAACGGCCTGACTTTC.

The genes are TRBV2 and TRBJ2-5; D is perhaps TRBD2 (6 bases). Germline CDR1 reads SNHLY; CDR2 reads FYNNEI. The CDR3 runs to 14 residues. Trimming cost V 8 bases and J 4 bases, with 17 bases left between them. In nucleotides, the CDR3 is TGTGCCAGCCGACTAGTAATGTCTCCAGAGACCCAGTACTTC. Translated, it gives CASRLVMSPETQYF.